This entry lists 6 T cell receptor beta chains sequenced from one sample in a study of identical twins. TCRdb recomputed calls from the 5' RACE reads with MiXCR, one row per CDR3 protein. Seen here are around 530,000 distinct CDR3 sequences, 13% to 15% observed once, and the top ten hold around 0.48%. The data also belong to a second study, concerning yellow fever vaccine responses in identical twins.

Sequencing input: CD4+ T cells sorted from blood. The source is a woman aged 18 to 35 in good health.

This clonotype was seen only a few times. The V and J genes are TRBV20-1 and TRBJ1-5, with D maybe TRBD1 (5 bases). The CDR3 consists of 16 residues. Germline lookup yields CDR1 DFQATT and CDR2 SNEGSKA (reference sequence). Trimming took off 0 bases at V and 0 bases at J, with 12 bases between the two ends. The chain's CDR3 is CSARDPMGGSNQPQHF. DNA for the CDR3: TGCAGTGCTAGAGATCCGATGGGGGGTAGCAATCAGCCCCAGCATTTT.

The J gene is TRBJ1-2, the V gene TRBV3-1; tentatively, D is TRBD1 (6 bases). Germline V CDR1 and CDR2: LGHDT, YNNKEL (reference sequence). This CDR3 comprises 14 residues. V was shortened by 2 bases and J by 3 bases, with 10 bases between the two germline ends. Here the CDR3 reads CASSQWGGHYGYTF. The CDR3 coding sequence is TGTGCCAGCAGCCAATGGGGGGGGCACTATGGCTACACCTTC. Drawing the rest from reference TRBV3-1 and TRBJ1-2, the complete variable domain is DTAVSQTPKYLVTQMGNDKSIKCEQNLGHDTMYWYKQDSKKFLKIMFSYNNKELIINETVPNRFSPKSPDKAHLNLHINSLELGDSAVYFCASSQWGGHYGYTFGSGTRLTVV.

CDR3 loop: CSVNGQGVDTQYF. The CDR3 region has the DNA TGCAGCGTTAACGGACAGGGGGTAGATACGCAGTATTTT. The V gene is TRBV29-1, the J gene TRBJ2-3; TRBD1 aligns across 10 bases. The CDR3 is 13 amino acids. The germline CDR1 and CDR2 sequences are SQVTM and ANQGSEA. J gave up 5 bases and V 5 bases, and 4 bases lay outside the gene matches.

The gene calls are TRBV12-3 or TRBV12-4 and TRBJ2-1; 10 bases map to TRBD2. J gave up 4 bases and V 7 bases, and 4 bases lay outside the gene matches. The length of the CDR3 is 14 residues. The chain's CDR3 is CASKQAGGYNEQFF. DNA of the CDR3: TGTGCCAGCAAGCAAGCGGGAGGGTACAATGAGCAGTTCTTC.

This clonotype was detected ten times or more. The chain is built from TRBV3-1 and TRBJ1-1; weak D call: TRBD1 (6 bases). V shed 3 bases and J shed 2 bases, with 13 bases lying between them. Germline CDR1 LGHDT, CDR2 YNNKEL (reference sequence). The CDR3 contains 15 residues. The CDR3 DNA reads as TGTGCCAGCAGCCAGGATCCGGGACAAAACACTGAAGCTTTCTTT. Its protein is CASSQDPGQNTEAFF. Supplemented by reference TRBV3-1 and TRBJ1-1, the full variable domain reads DTAVSQTPKYLVTQMGNDKSIKCEQNLGHDTMYWYKQDSKKFLKIMFSYNNKELIINETVPNRFSPKSPDKAHLNLHINSLELGDSAVYFCASSQDPGQNTEAFFGQGTRLTVV.

V and J are TRBV4-1 and TRBJ2-7, with 7 bases that match TRBD2. J lost 2 bases, V lost 1 base, and 5 bases had no gene match. Germline assignment: CDR1 MGHRA and CDR2 YSYEKL. The CDR3 is 15 residues long. The CDR3 region has the DNA TGCGCCAGCAGCCAAGCGCCTAGCGGACCCTACGAGCAGTACTTC. Translated, it gives CASSQAPSGPYEQYF.